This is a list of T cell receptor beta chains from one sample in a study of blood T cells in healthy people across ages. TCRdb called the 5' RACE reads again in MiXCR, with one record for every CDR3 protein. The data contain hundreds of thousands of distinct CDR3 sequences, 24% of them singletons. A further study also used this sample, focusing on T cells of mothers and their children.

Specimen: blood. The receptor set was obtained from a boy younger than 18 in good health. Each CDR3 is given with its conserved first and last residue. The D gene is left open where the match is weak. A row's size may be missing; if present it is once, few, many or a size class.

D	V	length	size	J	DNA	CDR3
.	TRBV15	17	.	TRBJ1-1	TGTGCCACCAGCAGAGATAAAGCCTTGCAGGGGAGCACTGAAGCTTTCTTT	CATSRDKALQGSTEAFF
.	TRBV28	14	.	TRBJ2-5	TGTGCCAGCAGTTTATGGGCAGACCAAGAGACCCAGTACTTC	CASSLWADQETQYF
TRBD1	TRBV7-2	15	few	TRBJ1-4	TGTGCCAGCAGCGAGACAGGGTCCTATAATGAAAAACTGTTTTTT	CASSETGSYNEKLFF
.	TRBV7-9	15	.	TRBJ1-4	TGTGCCAGCAGCCTGTGGGGCCATGCGGGTGAAAAACTGTTTTTT	CASSLWGHAGEKLFF
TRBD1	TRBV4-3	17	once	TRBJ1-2	TGCGCCAGCAGCCCCTGGACAGGGCTACTTACCGACTATGGCTACACCTTC	CASSPWTGLLTDYGYTF
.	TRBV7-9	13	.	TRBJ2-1	TGTGCCAGCATGGGGGCGGCGGGCAATGAGCAGTTCTTC	CASMGAAGNEQFF
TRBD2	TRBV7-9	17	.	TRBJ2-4	TGTGCCAGCAGCTTAGAACTAGCGGGGCTAGCCAAAAACATTCAGTGCTTC	CASSLELAGLAKNIQCF
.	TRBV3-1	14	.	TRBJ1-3	TGTGCCAGCAGCCAAAGGGGGGACGGAAACACCATATATTTT	CASSQRGDGNTIYF
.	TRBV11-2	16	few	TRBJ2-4	TGTGCCAGCAGCTTAGTAATAGGTCTAGCCAAAAACATTCAGTACTTC	CASSLVIGLAKNIQYF
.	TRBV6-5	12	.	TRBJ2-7	TGTGCCAGCAGATCCGCCAGTGGGGAGCAGTACTTC	CASRSASGEQYF
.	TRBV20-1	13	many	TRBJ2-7	TGCAGTGCTAGAGGGGGATCGGACTACGAGCAGTACTTC	CSARGGSDYEQYF
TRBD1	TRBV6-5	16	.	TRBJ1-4	TGTGCCAGCAGTTACACCACGGACAGGGTCGGTGAAAAACTGTTTTTT	CASSYTTDRVGEKLFF
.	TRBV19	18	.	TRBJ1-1	TGTGCCAGTATTGGGAGAGGGACTAAAGTACCCTGGAACACTGAAGCTTTCTTT	CASIGRGTKVPWNTEAFF
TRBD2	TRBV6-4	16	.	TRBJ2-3	TGTGCCAGCAGCTCGAAACTAGCGGGGAGCACAGATACGCAGTATTTT	CASSSKLAGSTDTQYF
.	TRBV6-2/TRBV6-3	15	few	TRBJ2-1	TGTGCCAGCAGACCCCCGACAATATCCTACAATGAGCAGTTCTTC	CASRPPTISYNEQFF
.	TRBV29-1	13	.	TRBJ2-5	TGCAGCGTTGGCGCGAGCAGGCAAGAGACCCAGTACTTC	CSVGASRQETQYF
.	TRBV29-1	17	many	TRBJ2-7	TGCAGCGTGGGTGACCCTCCGATCGGGGGATCCCTCTACGAGCAGTACTTC	CSVGDPPIGGSLYEQYF
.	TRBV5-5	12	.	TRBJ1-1	TGTGCCAGCAGCTCTTGGGGGGCTGAAGCTTTCTTT	CASSSWGAEAFF
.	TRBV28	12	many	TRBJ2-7	TGTGCCAGCTCGGCAGGGACCTACGAGCAGTACTTC	CASSAGTYEQYF
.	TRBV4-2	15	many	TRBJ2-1	TGCGCCAGCAGCCAAGATTCGGGTTCCTACAATGAGCAGTTCTTC	CASSQDSGSYNEQFF
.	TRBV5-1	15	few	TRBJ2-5	TGCGCCAGCAGCGACAGTGCGGGGTCCCAAGAGACCCAGTACTTC	CASSDSAGSQETQYF
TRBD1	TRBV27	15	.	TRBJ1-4	TGTGCCAGCAGTCAAAGGGACAGGGGGCGCGAAAAACTGTTTTTT	CASSQRDRGREKLFF
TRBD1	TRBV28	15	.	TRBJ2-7	TGTGCCGGCAGTCTCACCGGGACAGGGTCCTACGAGCAGTACTTC	CAGSLTGTGSYEQYF
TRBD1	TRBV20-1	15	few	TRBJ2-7	TGCAGTGCTCTTACAGGGGGAAGGAGCTCCTACGAGCAGTACTTC	CSALTGGRSSYEQYF
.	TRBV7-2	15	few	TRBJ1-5	TGTGCCAGCAGCCCGGGACCCAGCGTCGGTCAGCCCCAGCATTTT	CASSPGPSVGQPQHF
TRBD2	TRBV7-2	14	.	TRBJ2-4	TGTGCCAGCAGCTCGCGGGGGGGTATGGACATTCAGTACTTC	CASSSRGGMDIQYF
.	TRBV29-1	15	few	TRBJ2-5	TGCAGCGCCCGGGGCCAGACCGGATCTAAAGAGACCCAGTACTTC	CSARGQTGSKETQYF
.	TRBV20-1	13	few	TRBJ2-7	TGCAGTGCTAGTCGCGATAGGACCTACGAGCAGTACTTC	CSASRDRTYEQYF
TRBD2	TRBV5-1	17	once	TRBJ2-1	TGCGCCAGCAGCTCATTAGCGGGGCCTAGCTCCTACAATGAGCAGTTCTTC	CASSSLAGPSSYNEQFF
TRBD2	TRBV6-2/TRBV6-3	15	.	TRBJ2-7	TGTGCCAGCAGTCGCGCGGGAGCGAATACCTACGAGCAGTACTTC	CASSRAGANTYEQYF
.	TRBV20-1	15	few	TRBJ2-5	TGCAGTGCTGTCGACGTGGGCGGGGACGAAGAGACCCAGTACTTC	CSAVDVGGDEETQYF
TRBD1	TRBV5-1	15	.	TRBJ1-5	TGCGCCGCTCGGACAGGGGGACAGGGCAATCAGCCCCAGCATTTT	CAARTGGQGNQPQHF
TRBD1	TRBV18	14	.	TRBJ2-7	TGTGCCAGCTCCCCCCGGACAGGGATCTACGAGCAGTACTTC	CASSPRTGIYEQYF
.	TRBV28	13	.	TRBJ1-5	TGTGCCAGCAGTTTGTTAGTCTATCAGCCCCAGCATTTT	CASSLLVYQPQHF
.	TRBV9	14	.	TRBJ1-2	TGTGCCAGCAGCCCCTCCGGCAGGGTATATGGCTACACCTTC	CASSPSGRVYGYTF
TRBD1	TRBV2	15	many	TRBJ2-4	TGTGCCAGCAGTGAGCAATTGACAGGGGGGGACATTCAGTACTTC	CASSEQLTGGDIQYF
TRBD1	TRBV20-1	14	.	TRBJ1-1	TGCAGTGCTAAACAGGGGGCTGGGAACACTGAAGCTTTCTTT	CSAKQGAGNTEAFF
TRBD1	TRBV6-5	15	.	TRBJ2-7	TGTGCCAGCAGTTACAGGGGGCCCCCCCCCTACGAGCAGTACTTC	CASSYRGPPPYEQYF
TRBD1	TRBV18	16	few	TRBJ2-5	TGTGCCAGCTCACACGGGACAGGGGCGGCCCAAGAGACCCAGTACTTC	CASSHGTGAAQETQYF
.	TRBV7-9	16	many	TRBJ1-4	TGTGCCAGCAGCTCCCGGGGGGCTGGGACTAATGAAAAACTGTTTTTT	CASSSRGAGTNEKLFF
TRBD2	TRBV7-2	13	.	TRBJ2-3	TGTGCCAGCCGCGGAGCGGGATTAGATACGCAGTATTTT	CASRGAGLDTQYF
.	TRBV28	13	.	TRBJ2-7	TGTGCCAGCAACCTTGATAGCTCCTACGAGCAGTACTTC	CASNLDSSYEQYF
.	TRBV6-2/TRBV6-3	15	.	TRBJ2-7	TGTGCCAGCAGAGACTCGACAGCCCACCCCTACGAGCAGTACTTC	CASRDSTAHPYEQYF
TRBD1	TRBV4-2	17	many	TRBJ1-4	TGTGCCAGCAGCCAAGCGACGGACAGGGGAGTTAATGAAAAACTGTTTTTT	CASSQATDRGVNEKLFF
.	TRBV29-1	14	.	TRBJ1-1	TGCAGCGTTGAAGGAGGGTTATCGAGCGCTGAAGCTTTCTTT	CSVEGGLSSAEAFF
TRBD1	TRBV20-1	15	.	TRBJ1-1	TGCAGTGCGCGGACAGGGGACGGCATGAACACTGAAGCTTTCTTT	CSARTGDGMNTEAFF
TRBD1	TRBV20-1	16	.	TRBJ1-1	TGCAGTGCTAACAAGGGACAGGGGGGGAAGAACACTGAAGCTTTCTTT	CSANKGQGGKNTEAFF
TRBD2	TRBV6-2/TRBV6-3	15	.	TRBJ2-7	TGTGCCAGCAGTTACTCGCCAGCGGGAGCCTACGAGCAGTACTTC	CASSYSPAGAYEQYF
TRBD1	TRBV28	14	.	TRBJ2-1	TGTGCCAGCAGTTCGACAGGGTCCCCCAATGAGCAGTTCTTC	CASSSTGSPNEQFF
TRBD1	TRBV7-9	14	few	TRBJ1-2	TGTGCCAGCAGCCCTTCGACAGGGCGGTATGGCTACACCTTC	CASSPSTGRYGYTF
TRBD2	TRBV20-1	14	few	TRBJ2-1	TGCAGTGCTACAGCAGCGGGAGGGTACAATGAGCAGTTCTTC	CSATAAGGYNEQFF
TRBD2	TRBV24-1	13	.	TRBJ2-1	TGTGCCACCAGTGACCTGACTAGCGGGAACGTGTTCTTC	CATSDLTSGNVFF
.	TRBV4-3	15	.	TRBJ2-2	TGCGCCAGCAGTCAGGACTATCAGAACACCGGGGAGCTGTTTTTT	CASSQDYQNTGELFF
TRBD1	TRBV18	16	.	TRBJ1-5	TGTGCCAGCTCACCCTCGACAGGGGATAGCAATCAGCCCCAGCATTTT	CASSPSTGDSNQPQHF
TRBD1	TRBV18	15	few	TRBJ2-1	TGTGCCAGCTCAAAGGGGGCAGCCTCCTACAATGAGCAGTTCTTC	CASSKGAASYNEQFF
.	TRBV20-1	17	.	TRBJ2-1	TGCAGTGCCCCCTCCTTAAGGACGACCGACTCCTACAATGAGCAGTTCTTC	CSAPSLRTTDSYNEQFF
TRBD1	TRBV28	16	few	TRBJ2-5	TGTGCCAGCAGTTTGATTGCCGGGACAGGGTGGGAGACCCAGTACTTC	CASSLIAGTGWETQYF
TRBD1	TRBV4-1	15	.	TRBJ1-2	TGCGCCAGCAGCCAAGCGACAGGGAATCCGTATGGCTGCACCTTC	CASSQATGNPYGCTF